The 12 T cell receptor beta chains below were found in one sample sequenced in a study of identical twins. A single record per CDR3 protein comes from TCRdb applying MiXCR to the 5' RACE reads. The sample holds 500,000 to 550,000 distinct CDR3 sequences, roughly 21% seen once. The sample also formed part of further work on T cells expressing NK-cell markers.

The sequencing input was CD4+ T cells sorted from blood. These receptors were taken from a woman aged 18-35 years in good health.

This clonotype was counted a few times. This chain links TRBV20-1 with TRBJ2-6, with D hard to call. The CDR3 is made up of 16 amino acids. Trimming left V 1 base short and J 0 bases short, with 10 bases between. Looked up from germline, CDR1 is DFQATT and CDR2 is SNEGSKA (reference sequence). The chain's CDR3 is CSARGPGPSGANVLTF. DNA of the CDR3: TGCAGTGCTAGAGGACCTGGCCCCTCTGGGGCCAACGTCCTGACTTTC.

This clonotype has a handful of counts. The chain uses TRBV20-1 and TRBJ2-5; 8 bases map to TRBD2. This CDR3 has 12 amino acids. Germline V gives CDR1 DFQATT, CDR2 SNEGSKA (reference sequence). V lost 5 bases, J lost 5 bases, and 4 bases stayed unmatched. The CDR3 nucleotides read TGCAGTGCTCTACCGGGGGGGGAGACCCAGTACTTC. It translates to CSALPGGETQYF.

This clonotype was detected ten times or more. The genes are TRBV20-1 and TRBJ2-7; D gene uncertain. V was pared by 0 bases and J by 5 bases, with 8 bases between. From germline, CDR1 is DFQATT and CDR2 SNEGSKA (reference sequence). The length of the CDR3 is 12 residues. CDR3 coding DNA: TGCAGTGCTAGAGAGTGGAGTAACGAGCAGTACTTC. Protein product: CSAREWSNEQYF.

The V and J genes are TRBV11-2 and TRBJ2-5; weak D call: TRBD2 (6 bases). CDR3 length: 14 amino acids. Germline assignment: CDR1 SGHAT and CDR2 FQNNGV. The V and J ends lost 4 bases and 1 base respectively, with 10 bases between them. The CDR3 is CASSSRDFQETQYF. The CDR3 nucleotides are TGTGCCAGCAGCTCCCGGGACTTCCAAGAGACCCAGTACTTC.

The rearrangement links TRBV7-9 to TRBJ2-5; D uncertain. CDR1 and CDR2 (germline): SEHNR, FQNEAQ (reference sequence). The V gene lost 5 bases and the J gene lost 3 bases, with 19 bases spanning the gap. The CDR3 loop spans 16 amino acids. The CDR3 nucleotides are TGTGCCAGCAGCCCAAATCGGTTCGGCAGAAAAGAGACCCAGTACTTC. It encodes CASSPNRFGRKETQYF.

The CDR3, as DNA: TGCGCCAGCAGCCAAAAACAAAACAATGAGCAGTTCTTC. Amino acids: CASSQKQNNEQFF. This chain links TRBV4-3 with TRBJ2-1, with no clear D. Trimming removed 2 bases from V and 5 bases from J, with 7 bases in between. CDR3 length: 13 amino acids. Germline values: CDR1 LGHNA, CDR2 YSLEER.

This clonotype was found many times. The chain recombines TRBV6-5 with TRBJ2-3; D is unresolved. The CDR3 is made up of 15 amino acids. Germline loops: CDR1 MNHEY, CDR2 SVGAGI. Between the trimmed V and J ends, which lost 0 bases and 1 base, there was a span of 8 bases. CDR3 sequence reads: CASSYSSSGTDTQYF. CDR3 nucleotides: TGTGCCAGCAGTTACTCTTCCAGCGGCACAGATACGCAGTATTTT.

This clonotype appeared many times. V is TRBV20-1 and J is TRBJ2-4, with D hard to call. The CDR3 runs 11 residues. V was cut by 6 bases and J by 8 bases, with 11 bases left in between. CDR1 is DFQATT, CDR2 SNEGSKA, per germline (reference sequence). DNA for the CDR3: TGCAGTGCCCCCCAAGGAGACATTCAGTACTTC. It translates to CSAPQGDIQYF.

The J gene is TRBJ2-7, the V gene TRBV6-5, with a tentative D call TRBD1 (6 bases). The V end lost 2 bases, the J end lost 2 bases, and 13 bases lay between the germline ends. Germline values: CDR1 MNHEY, CDR2 SVGAGI. The CDR3 has 15 amino acids. The CDR3 region has the DNA TGTGCCAGCAGTTACGGGACGACAGGAACCTACGAGCAGTACTTC. Its protein is CASSYGTTGTYEQYF.

This clonotype was picked up many times. The J gene is TRBJ2-1, the V gene TRBV5-1; D possibly uses TRBD1 or TRBD2 (5 bases each). Germline V gene data show CDR1 as SGHRS and CDR2 as YFSETQ. V lost 6 bases, J lost 6 bases, and 25 bases lay in between. The CDR3 extends over 17 amino acids. The CDR3 DNA reads TGCGCCAGCACCCCCCGATTCGCGAGAGGGGTGGCCAATGAGCAGTTCTTC. Protein product: CASTPRFARGVANEQFF.

In this sample, this clonotype turned up a few times. The chain uses TRBV29-1 and TRBJ2-7; tentative D call: TRBD2 (5 bases). Germline CDR1 SQVTM, CDR2 ANQGSEA. Trimming shortened V by 7 bases and J by 5 bases, and 21 bases separated the two germline ends. There are 14 residues in the CDR3. CDR3 amino acids: CSANDPLRGNEQYF. In DNA form, the CDR3 reads TGCAGCGCCAACGACCCCCTTCGGGGAAACGAGCAGTACTTC.

This chain connects TRBV2 to TRBJ1-2; D is uncertain. The CDR3 covers 13 residues. V was clipped by 4 bases and J by 8 bases, with 14 bases between them. Looked up from germline, CDR1 is SNHLY and CDR2 is FYNNEI. The CDR3 is CASSADGLRGYTF. The CDR3 DNA sequence: TGTGCCAGCAGTGCTGACGGTCTCCGGGGCTACACCTTC.